The 8 T cell receptor beta chains listed next were all sequenced from one sample in a study of T-cell memory formation after mild COVID-19. TCRdb passed the 5' RACE reads through MiXCR, listing each CDR3 protein once. The data contain about 440,000 distinct CDR3 sequences, 20% of them singletons. Sequenced sample: PBMCs or a T cell subset sorted from them (not recorded which). The receptors come from an adult woman who had mild COVID-19 (a few samples of this study predate the infection). Cell type and time point are not known.

This rearrangement joins TRBV27 to TRBJ1-1, with 9 nucleotides matching TRBD1. Germline CDR1 is MNHEY and CDR2 is SMNVEV (reference sequence). The CDR3 sequence is 15 residues long. Unmatched junction bases numbered 8, after V lost 3 bases and J lost 6 bases. The chain's CDR3 is CASSFRRTGEAEAFF. The CDR3 coding sequence is TGTGCCAGCAGTTTCCGGCGGACAGGGGAGGCTGAAGCTTTCTTT.

This chain uses TRBV3-1 with TRBJ2-7; 7 positions agree with TRBD2. V gave up 6 bases and J gave up 6 bases; unmatched junction bases: 5. CDR1 LGHDT and CDR2 YNNKEL come from the germline V gene (reference sequence). The CDR3 spans 12 residues. CDR3 loop: CASSRTSTEQYF. CDR3 bases: TGTGCCAGCAGTCGGACTAGTACCGAGCAGTACTTC.

V and J are TRBV7-9 and TRBJ2-3; 10 bases are a match to TRBD2. Germline assignment: CDR1 SEHNR and CDR2 FQNEAQ (reference sequence). The CDR3 extends over 17 amino acids. V shed 0 bases, J shed 5 bases, and the junction held 8 bases outside the gene matches. The CDR3, as DNA: TGTGCCAGCAGCTTAGCCCCGGGGCTAGCGGGAGAAGATACGCAGTATTTT. It is translated as CASSLAPGLAGEDTQYF.

This clonotype was detected a few times. This chain uses TRBV15 with TRBJ1-5, with D tentatively TRBD1 (5 bases). The V end lost 0 bases, the J end lost 3 bases, and 9 bases lay between the germline ends. Germline V gene sequence: CDR1 LNHNV, CDR2 YYDKDF (reference sequence). The CDR3 totals 15 residues. The CDR3 coding sequence is TGTGCCACCAGCAGAGAGGCAGGGATCAATCAGCCCCAGCATTTT. This encodes CATSREAGINQPQHF.

The chain couples TRBV5-1 to TRBJ1-1, with D unclear. This CDR3 contains 12 residues. CDR1 is SGHRS and CDR2 is YFSETQ in the germline V gene. Trimming left V 7 bases short and J 4 bases short, with 11 bases between. The CDR3 coding sequence is TGCGCCAGCGGCCCTACCCTCACTGAAGCTTTCTTT. Amino acid sequence: CASGPTLTEAFF.

This clonotype has a count of ten or more. The J gene is TRBJ1-1, the V gene TRBV5-1, with TRBD1 matching over 8 bases. CDR1 and CDR2 from the germline V gene are SGHRS and YFSETQ. The CDR3 length is 15 residues. J was trimmed by 2 bases and V by 4 bases; bases with no gene match: 7. CDR3 protein: CASSRGTGINTEAFF. The CDR3 DNA reads TGCGCCAGCAGCCGCGGGACAGGTATTAACACTGAAGCTTTCTTT.

The gene calls are TRBV20-1 and TRBJ2-4; D is perhaps TRBD1 or TRBD2 (5 bases each). V was pared by 6 bases and J by 0 bases, with 12 bases between. The CDR3 length is 14 residues. Per germline, CDR1 DFQATT and CDR2 SNEGSKA (reference sequence). CDR3 nucleotides: TGCAGTGCCGCAGGGACGGTAGCCAAAAACATTCAGTACTTC. This encodes CSAAGTVAKNIQYF.

There are a few counts of this clonotype. The chain uses TRBV3-1 and TRBJ1-2; D gene ambiguous. There are 16 residues in the CDR3. Between the trimmed V and J ends, which lost 4 bases and 0 bases, there was a span of 15 bases. Germline loops: CDR1 LGHDT, CDR2 YNNKEL (reference sequence). CDR3 sequence reads: CASSPLPGGSNYGYTF. For the CDR3, the DNA is TGTGCCAGCAGCCCATTGCCGGGTGGCTCTAACTATGGCTACACCTTC.